The next 15 T cell receptor beta chains were all read from a single sample in a study of cytomegalovirus exposure and HLA in healthy donors. The PCR was carried out with 60 Vbeta primers and 13 Jbeta primers. Method: immunoSEQ multiplex PCR; TCRdb's copy keeps in-frame clones and lacks some. The table lists 50,000 to 75,000 clones. The material sequenced was PBMCs. The receptors stem from a woman between 18 and 29 years old in good health and CMV-seronegative.

The J gene is TRBJ1-2, the V gene TRBV5-6; D perhaps matches TRBD1 (6 bases). The CDR3 loop spans 19 amino acids. Germline CDR1 SGHDT, CDR2 YYEEEE. The germline V and J ends were trimmed by 5 bases and 2 bases, with 28 bases remaining between them. The DNA of the CDR3 is TGTGCCAGCAGGAGCGGTCCCCTCCCTACAGGGCCCACCAACTATGGCTACACCTTC. Translated: CASRSGPLPTGPTNYGYTF. Complete variable domain (other parts from reference TRBV5-6 and TRBJ1-2): DAGVTQSPTHLIKTRGQQVTLRCSPKSGHDTVSWYQQALGQGPQFIFQYYEEEERQRGNFPDRFSGHQFPNYSSELNVNALLLGDSALYLCASRSGPLPTGPTNYGYTFGSGTRLTVV.

The rearrangement links TRBV5-6 to TRBJ1-4; D not resolved. Trimming removed 3 bases at V and 8 bases at J, with 5 bases between. Germline V gives CDR1 SGHDT, CDR2 YYEEEE. This CDR3 is built from 11 residues. CDR3 loop: CASSSQEKLFF. CDR3 DNA: TGTGCCAGCAGCTCACAAGAAAAACTGTTTTTT.

V gene TRBV27 combines with J gene TRBJ1-2; 9 bases match TRBD1. The CDR3 totals 14 residues. V was clipped by 4 bases and J by 4 bases; unmatched bases: 4. Germline lookup yields CDR1 MNHEY and CDR2 SMNVEV (reference sequence). CDR3 amino acids: CASSSQTGGYGYTF. CDR3 in DNA: TGTGCCAGCAGTTCCCAGACAGGGGGCTATGGCTACACCTTC.

The chain joins TRBV19 to TRBJ1-2; D is uncertain. V lost 3 bases to trimming and J lost 4 bases, with 9 bases between them. Germline V lookup: CDR1 LNHDA, CDR2 SQIVND (reference sequence). This CDR3 has 13 residues. In DNA, the CDR3 is TGTGCCAGTAGTATCGGAGCTGTCTATGGCTACACCTTC. As protein: CASSIGAVYGYTF.

The CDR3 loop reads CASSLAPNYNEQFF. The DNA for the CDR3 is TGTGCCAGCAGTTTAGCGCCTAATTACAATGAGCAGTTCTTC. The rearrangement links TRBV28 to TRBJ2-1; no clear D. The CDR3 is made up of 14 amino acids. The V and J ends lost 2 bases and 4 bases respectively, with 9 bases between them. CDR1 is MDHEN, CDR2 SYDVKM, per germline.

V usage is TRBV5-1 and J usage is TRBJ1-1; 7 bases match TRBD1. This CDR3 has 16 amino acids. The V gene end was trimmed by 2 bases and the J gene end by 2 bases; junction bases not matched to a gene: 9. Germline V gene data show CDR1 as SGHRS and CDR2 as YFSETQ. The CDR3 DNA reads as TGCGCCAGCAGCTTCGCTTTGACAGGGTCAAACACTGAAGCTTTCTTT. Amino acids: CASSFALTGSNTEAFF.

J is TRBJ1-1 and V is TRBV5-8; no reliable D call. This CDR3 comprises 16 residues. The germline gives CDR1 SGHTS, CDR2 YDEGEE. V was pared by 3 bases and J by 4 bases, with 19 bases between. DNA for the CDR3: TGTGCCAGCAGCTCCGAGGGTAGGTTTGGTGGCACTGAAGCTTTCTTT. Protein: CASSSEGRFGGTEAFF.

The chain combines TRBV5-1 with TRBJ1-2; D possibly corresponds to TRBD1 (5 bases). Trimming shortened V by 5 bases and J by 4 bases, and 9 bases separated the two germline ends. CDR1 and CDR2 from the germline V gene are SGHRS and YFSETQ. The CDR3 loop spans 12 amino acids. CDR3 region: CASRGGPYGYTF. The CDR3 nucleotides read TGCGCCAGCAGGGGGGGACCCTATGGCTACACCTTC.

V is TRBV18 and J is TRBJ1-1; TRBD1 might be the D (6 bases). The CDR3 sequence is 15 residues long. CDR1 KGHSH and CDR2 LQKENI come from the germline V gene. V was trimmed by 6 bases and J by 1 base, leaving 15 bases between them. The CDR3 nucleotides are TGTGCCAGCTCGCTGGGACACCAGGGGAACACTGAAGCTTTCTTT. Translated: CASSLGHQGNTEAFF.

The chain is built from TRBV28 and TRBJ1-4; a weak D match, TRBD1 (5 bases). V dropped 11 bases and J dropped 3 bases, with 16 bases sitting between them. Germline loops: CDR1 MDHEN, CDR2 SYDVKM. The CDR3 contains 14 residues. CDR3 sequence (DNA): TGTGCCGGCCAGGGTGATCAGGCTAATGAAAAACTGTTTTTT. Its translation: CAGQGDQANEKLFF.

The chain is built from TRBV5-1 and TRBJ1-3; D might be TRBD1 (6 bases). The CDR3 has 14 amino acids. Deletions cut 2 bases from V and 4 bases from J, with 10 bases between. CDR1 SGHRS and CDR2 YFSETQ come from the germline V gene. CDR3 protein: CASSFGQLGNTIYF. CDR3 coding DNA: TGCGCCAGCAGCTTTGGACAGCTCGGAAACACCATATATTTT.

DNA for the CDR3: TGTGCCACCAGCAGAGAAGGTGGAGGGACCTACGAGCAGTACTTC. Its protein product is CATSREGGGTYEQYF. The chain couples TRBV15 to TRBJ2-7; D perhaps matches TRBD2 (6 bases). Looked up from germline, CDR1 is LNHNV and CDR2 is YYDKDF (reference sequence). Trimming took 0 bases from V and 2 from J, leaving 11 bases between them. This CDR3 contains 15 residues.

This CDR3 is CASSLGQPNGETQYF. The CDR3 bases are TGTGCCAGCAGCTTGGGACAGCCCAACGGAGAGACCCAGTACTTC. V usage is TRBV11-2 and J usage is TRBJ2-5, with 7 bases identical to TRBD1. In germline, CDR1 is SGHAT, CDR2 FQNNGV. The V gene end was trimmed by 3 bases and the J gene end by 4 bases; junction bases not matched to a gene: 8. The CDR3 is made up of 15 amino acids.

The rearrangement joins TRBV28 to TRBJ2-4, with TRBD2 identical over 8 bases. Trimming took 6 bases from V and 3 from J; bases not matched to a gene: 19. Germline V lookup: CDR1 MDHEN, CDR2 SYDVKM. The CDR3 loop spans 19 amino acids. The CDR3 region has the DNA TGTGCCAGCAGACCCCCGGGGACTAGTTGGGGGCTGGGCAAAAACATTCAGTACTTC. Protein sequence: CASRPPGTSWGLGKNIQYF.

J is TRBJ2-7 and V is TRBV7-9; no definite D call. V was pared by 3 bases and J by 4 bases, with 13 bases between. The CDR3 consists of 14 residues. The V gene's germline CDR1 is SEHNR and CDR2 FQNEAQ (reference sequence). DNA of the CDR3: TGTGCCAGCAGCTTGCCGAACAGCTATTACGAGCAGTACTTC. This translates into CASSLPNSYYEQYF.